This passage covers 19 T cell receptor beta chains from one sample sequenced in a study of technical replicates of blood from a handful of donors. TCRdb keeps only in-frame clones here, not all; method: immunoSEQ multiplex PCR. Altogether more than 70,000 clones are present, roughly 96% being singletons, with the ten largest covering under 0.2%. Source material: T cells isolated from PBMCs. The source of these receptors is a human donor in good health.

The chain employs TRBV29-1 and TRBJ1-2, with 8 bases fitting TRBD1. Germline V gene lookup returns CDR1 SQVTM and CDR2 ANQGSEA. The CDR3 has 13 amino acids. With V trimmed by 6 bases and J by 2 bases, 5 bases remained unmatched. The CDR3 loop reads CSVVDRGNYGYTF. The DNA of the CDR3 is TGCAGCGTCGTAGACAGGGGAAACTATGGCTACACCTTC.

The V and J genes are TRBV5-1 and TRBJ1-1; 9 positions match TRBD1. This CDR3 spans 14 amino acids. Germline trimming cut 1 base from V and 11 bases from J; bases unmatched to any gene: 9. The germline CDR1 and CDR2 sequences are SGHRS and YFSETQ. CDR3 bases: TGCGCCAGCAGCTTGTCGGGACAGGGTAGGTGGGCTTTCTTT. Translation gives CASSLSGQGRWAFF. The full variable domain, its missing parts supplied by reference TRBV5-1 and TRBJ1-1, is KAGVTQTPRYLIKTRGQQVTLSCSPISGHRSVSWYQQTPGQGLQFLFEYFSETQRNKGNFPGRFSGRQFSNSRSEMNVSTLELGDSALYLCASSLSGQGRWAFFGQGTRLTVV.

The chain joins TRBV28 to TRBJ2-7; D possibly corresponds to TRBD2 (5 bases). Germline CDR1 and CDR2: MDHEN and SYDVKM. V lost 2 bases and J 6 bases, leaving 11 bases between the germline ends. The CDR3 consists of 13 residues. The CDR3 nucleotides are TGTGCCAGCAGTTTAAACTTTCGGGGCGAGCAGTACTTC. Residues: CASSLNFRGEQYF.

The genes are TRBV5-1 and TRBJ2-4; the D is unclear. Germline CDR1 SGHRS, CDR2 YFSETQ. Trimming removed 7 bases at V and 0 bases at J, with 20 bases between. The length of the CDR3 is 17 residues. For the CDR3, the DNA is TGCGCCAGCTCCGCGGCCTCCCACTCACTAGCCAAAAACATTCAGTACTTC. Protein: CASSAASHSLAKNIQYF.

The chain uses TRBV28 and TRBJ1-5, with TRBD1 matching 7 bases. The ends lost 3 bases at V and 3 bases at J; junction bases unmatched: 5. Germline CDR1 is MDHEN and CDR2 is SYDVKM. This CDR3 comprises 15 residues. Here the CDR3 DNA reads TGTGCCAGCAGTTTCCTCGACAGGGACAATCAGCCCCAGCATTTT. Translated: CASSFLDRDNQPQHF.

The chain carries TRBV5-1 and TRBJ2-3, with TRBD2 identical over 9 bases. CDR1 and CDR2 from the germline V gene are SGHRS and YFSETQ. V dropped 6 bases and J dropped 4; count of bases not matched to a gene: 9. This CDR3 is built from 15 residues. DNA of the CDR3: TGCGCCAGCAAACCCGGGACTAGCTGGGCAGATACGCAGTATTTT. Its protein is CASKPGTSWADTQYF.

The chain combines TRBV10-2 with TRBJ2-7; D ambiguous. CDR1 is WSHSY and CDR2 is SAAADI in the germline V gene. This CDR3 region has 12 residues. V lost 4 bases, J lost 3 bases, and 7 bases lay in between. The CDR3 nucleotides read TGCGCCAGCAGTGTTATTCTCTACGAGCAGTACTTC. This sequence encodes CASSVILYEQYF.

The table lists this clone with a count of one. The CDR3 loop reads CASSTRTGDQPQHF. The DNA for the CDR3 is TGTGCCAGCAGTACTCGGACAGGGGACCAGCCCCAGCATTTT. The chain combines TRBV27 with TRBJ1-5; the match to TRBD1 covers 9 bases. J was trimmed by 7 bases and V by 5 bases; bases with no gene match: 6. Looked up from germline, CDR1 is MNHEY and CDR2 is SMNVEV (reference sequence). This CDR3 has 14 amino acids.

The V and J genes are TRBV4-2 and TRBJ2-1, with TRBD1 matching over 8 bases. V lost 1 base and J lost 7; bases outside the gene matches: 12. CDR1 is LGHNA and CDR2 is YNFKEQ in the germline V gene. The CDR3 loop spans 17 amino acids. CDR3 coding DNA: TGTGCCAGCAGCCAAGGCGGAGGACAGGGTAACGAAAATGAGCAGTTCTTC. Encoded protein: CASSQGGGQGNENEQFF.

This chain joins TRBV19 and TRBJ1-6; a weak D match, TRBD1 (5 bases). The V gene lost 10 bases and the J gene lost 0 bases, with 13 bases spanning the gap. The V gene's germline CDR1 is LNHDA and CDR2 SQIVND (reference sequence). This CDR3 contains 15 residues. CDR3 DNA sequence: TGTGCCACCTCTCAAGACAGCTCCTATAATTCACCCCTCCACTTT. Translation gives CATSQDSSYNSPLHF.

The rearrangement links TRBV7-8 to TRBJ1-5; the match to TRBD1 covers 8 bases. The CDR3 totals 17 residues. The J segment lost 4 bases and the V segment lost 5 bases, leaving 13 bases of the junction unmatched. Germline V lookup: CDR1 SGHVS, CDR2 FQNEAQ. The CDR3 DNA reads TGTGCCAGCAGCCAAACAGGGGGTGGGGTCCCGAATCAGCCCCAGCATTTT. It yields the protein CASSQTGGGVPNQPQHF.

V is TRBV11-3 and J is TRBJ2-3; D ambiguous. The CDR3 is 13 residues long. CDR1 and CDR2 (germline): SGHNT, YENEEA. V lost 6 bases to trimming and J lost 0 bases, with 7 bases between them. CDR3 in DNA: TGTGCCAGCAGTTCACTTAGCACAGATACGCAGTATTTT. This sequence encodes CASSSLSTDTQYF.

The chain links TRBV5-1 to TRBJ2-1, with 12 bases lining up with TRBD2. V lost 4 bases to trimming and J lost 3 bases; unmatched junction nucleotides: 8. CDR1 SGHRS and CDR2 YFSETQ come from the germline V gene. CDR3 length: 17 amino acids. This CDR3 is CASSRLAGASHYNEQFF. CDR3 bases: TGCGCCAGCAGCCGACTAGCGGGGGCCTCTCACTACAATGAGCAGTTCTTC. Full variable domain (missing parts from reference TRBV5-1 and TRBJ2-1): KAGVTQTPRYLIKTRGQQVTLSCSPISGHRSVSWYQQTPGQGLQFLFEYFSETQRNKGNFPGRFSGRQFSNSRSEMNVSTLELGDSALYLCASSRLAGASHYNEQFFGPGTRLTVL.

This clone was seen a single time. This chain joins TRBV7-2 and TRBJ1-4; a possible D gene is TRBD1 (5 bases). Trimming pared 4 bases from V and 8 bases from J, leaving 11 bases between. CDR1 and CDR2 (germline): SGHTA, FQGNSA. The CDR3 length is 13 residues. CDR3 DNA sequence: TGTGCCAGCAGCTCCCAGGGTGGGGAAAAACTGTTTTTT. Translating it yields CASSSQGGEKLFF. Full variable domain (missing parts from reference TRBV7-2 and TRBJ1-4): GAGVSQSPSNKVTEKGKDVELRCDPISGHTALYWYRQSLGQGLEFLIYFQGNSAPDKSGLPSDRFSAERTGGSVSTLTIQRTQQEDSAVYLCASSSQGGEKLFFGSGTQLSVL.

The chain has TRBV6-5 and TRBJ1-2; 7 bases agree with TRBD1. With V trimmed by 11 bases and J by 5 bases, 11 bases remained unmatched. Per the germline V gene, CDR1 is MNHEY and CDR2 is SVGAGI. The CDR3 contains 13 residues. CDR3 amino acids: CAVHRGVLYGYTF. In nucleotides, the CDR3 is TGTGCCGTTCACAGGGGAGTCCTTTATGGCTACACCTTC.

The V call is TRBV5-1, the J call TRBJ2-2, with a possible D match to TRBD2 (5 bases). Trimming removed 3 bases from V and 5 bases from J, with 20 bases in between. The V gene's germline CDR1 is SGHRS and CDR2 YFSETQ. This CDR3 comprises 17 residues. The CDR3 protein is CASSSRLARRSTGELFF. For the CDR3, the DNA is TGCGCCAGCAGCTCTCGCCTGGCCCGGAGGAGTACCGGGGAGCTGTTTTTT.

The chain recombines TRBV28 with TRBJ2-3, with 7 bases matching TRBD1. V trimming: 2 bases; J trimming: 4 bases; junction bases outside the gene matches: 6. The germline CDR1 and CDR2 sequences are MDHEN and SYDVKM. The CDR3 is made up of 15 amino acids. CDR3 bases: TGTGCCAGCAGTTTAGAGGCAGGGGGTCCAGATACGCAGTATTTT. This encodes CASSLEAGGPDTQYF. The variable domain in full, completed from reference TRBV28 and TRBJ2-3, reads DVKVTQSSRYLVKRTGEKVFLECVQDMDHENMFWYRQDPGLGLRLIYFSYDVKMKEKGDIPEGYSVSREKKERFSLILESASTNQTSMYLCASSLEAGGPDTQYFGPGTRLTVL.

The rearrangement uses TRBV10-3 and TRBJ1-2; TRBD1 matches 8 bases. V shed 4 bases and J 6 bases; nucleotides not matched to a gene: 10. Germline CDR1 is ENHRY and CDR2 is SYGVKD. The CDR3 sequence is 15 residues long. The DNA for the CDR3 is TGTGCCATCAGTGGCAGTCAGGGGGCGAGGGATGGCTACACCTTC. Its translation is CAISGSQGARDGYTF.

The chain links TRBV27 to TRBJ2-7; 11 bases are a match to TRBD2. Germline V gene data show CDR1 as MNHEY and CDR2 as SMNVEV (reference sequence). Trimming took 5 bases from V and 3 from J; bases not matched to a gene: 9. This CDR3 is 16 amino acids long. The CDR3 sequence is CASSLTAGLADYEQYF. The CDR3 DNA sequence: TGTGCCAGCAGTCTAACCGCGGGACTAGCGGACTACGAGCAGTACTTC.